This passage covers 32 T cell receptor delta chains from one sample sequenced in a study of gamma-delta chains in newborns, infants, children. TCRdb called clones from the reads again using CATT. The repertoire has 5,400 or so delta-chain clones, roughly 18% of them found once; the top ten carry 5% to 6%. The sequenced sample was blood. The receptors derive from a child who was a newborn, infant or young child, either healthy, febrile or measles-vaccinated (not recorded which).

The table lists this clone with a few counts. At the DNA level, this CDR3 is encoded by other sequences in the same sample as well. V and J are TRDV2 and TRDJ3, with 8 bases matching TRDD3. Germline lookup yields CDR1 GEAIGNYY and CDR2 EKD. This CDR3 region has 19 residues. Losses at the gene ends were 1 base for V and 0 bases for J; bases not matched to a gene: 7. CDR3 protein: CACDTLLGVSSWDTRQMFF. The CDR3 nucleotides are TGTGCCTGTGACACGTTACTGGGGGTGAGCTCCTGGGACACCCGACAGATGTTTTTC.

By share, this clone ranks as medium-sized. V usage is TRDV2 and J usage is TRDJ2; the D gene is possibly TRDD3 (5 bases). CDR1 and CDR2 (germline): GEAIGNYY, EKD. The CDR3 is made up of 15 amino acids. Trimming took off 1 base at V and 2 bases at J, with 10 bases between the two ends. The CDR3 DNA is TGTGCCTGTGACACGCTGGGTCCATTGACAGCACAACTCTTCTTT. Residues: CACDTLGPLTAQLFF.

This sequence joins TRDV2 and TRDJ3; 10 bases align to TRDD3. Assignment of the J gene here rests on matching the DNA to germline, because TCRdb gives none. V dropped 3 bases and J dropped 0; count of bases not matched to a gene: 13. Germline V gene data show CDR1 as GEAIGNYY and CDR2 as EKD. CDR3 length: 21 residues. The CDR3 sequence is CACDSLLGDFSSSWDTRQMFF. In nucleotides, the CDR3 is TGTGCCTGTGACTCACTACTGGGGGATTTTTCCAGCTCCTGGGACACCCGACAGATGTTTTTC.

By frequency in the sample, this clone is medium-sized (0.01 to 0.1%). The rearrangement joins TRDV2 to TRDJ1; a weak D match, TRDD3 (6 bases). The germline V gene encodes CDR1 GEAIGNYY and CDR2 EKD. Trimming cost V 0 bases and J 0 bases, with 28 bases left between them. This CDR3 has 21 amino acids. The CDR3 loop reads CACDTVAPYSGGPSYTDKLIF. The DNA for the CDR3 is TGTGCCTGTGACACCGTAGCCCCCTACTCGGGGGGACCCTCCTACACCGATAAACTCATCTTT.

This clone was counted between two and nine times. The chain combines TRDV2 with TRDJ1; 12 nucleotides agree with TRDD3. The J segment lost 7 bases and the V segment lost 0 bases, leaving 20 bases of the junction unmatched. From germline, CDR1 is GEAIGNYY and CDR2 EKD. The CDR3 is 20 residues long. CDR3 sequence (DNA): TGTGCCTGTGACACCGTCCTACGGCAACTGGGGGATACAGCTTCCAGTAAACTCATCTTT. This translates into CACDTVLRQLGDTASSKLIF.

The genes are TRDV2 and TRDJ3; D gene unclear. TCRdb does not report a J gene; here it was assigned by matching the DNA to germline references. CDR1 is GEAIGNYY and CDR2 is EKD in the germline V gene. Trimming pared 0 bases from V and 0 bases from J, leaving 14 bases between. CDR3 length equals 19 residues. CDR3 in amino acids: CACDTGARDPSWDTRQMFF. For the CDR3, the DNA is TGTGCCTGTGACACCGGAGCCCGGGACCCCTCCTGGGACACCCGACAGATGTTTTTC.

A word on this clone: A much more abundant neighbour one base away suggests this may be a read error. The sample carries other DNA sequences with the same CDR3. The V gene remains uncalled, whereas the J gene is TRDJ1; the table gives TRDD3 as D, unverified against the DNA. The CDR3 has 22 amino acids. CDR3: CALGERPSLLVDTAQYTDKLIF. The CDR3 coding sequence is TGTGCTCTTGGGGAACGCCCGTCGTTACTGGTGGATACGGCTCAGTACACCGATAAACTCATCTTT.

This clone is medium-sized. V gene TRDV2 combines with J gene TRDJ3; a possible D gene is TRDD3 (5 bases). The length of the CDR3 is 20 residues. Germline lookup yields CDR1 GEAIGNYY and CDR2 EKD. Trimming removed 3 bases at V and 0 bases at J, with 20 bases between. In DNA form, the CDR3 reads TGTGCCTGTGACCCGATTCAGGGGGGCCAGAGCTCCTGGGACACCCGACAGATGTTTTTC. It encodes CACDPIQGGQSSWDTRQMFF.

The gene calls are TRDV2 and TRDJ1; the match to TRDD3 covers 7 bases. The J gene, missing from TCRdb, was assigned here through DNA to germline matching. V shed 0 bases and J 0 bases; nucleotides not matched to a gene: 9. CDR1 and CDR2 from the germline V gene are GEAIGNYY and EKD. The CDR3 consists of 17 residues. CDR3 sequence reads: CACDTVGGGSYTDKLIF. CDR3 bases: TGTGCCTGTGACACCGTTGGAGGGGGATCCTACACCGATAAACTCATCTTT.

About this clone: A much larger clonotype is one base distant, so this may be a read error. The V call is TRDV2, the J call TRDJ1; TRDD3 matches at 10 bases. TCRdb leaves out the J gene; it was filled in here by matching the DNA to germline. Unmatched junction bases numbered 15, after V lost 0 bases and J lost 0 bases. Germline CDR1 reads GEAIGNYY; CDR2 reads EKD. The CDR3 is made up of 20 amino acids. The CDR3 protein is CACDTLGLGDVARDTDKLIF. DNA for the CDR3: TGTGCCTGTGACACCCTTGGACTGGGGGATGTAGCACGCGACACCGATAAACTCATCTTT.

The table lists this clone with a few counts. Since a much larger clone is just one base distant, this may be a read error. This sample includes further DNA sequences coding for the same CDR3. V and J are TRDV2 and TRDJ3, with 12 bases matching TRDD3. The V gene's germline CDR1 is GEAIGNYY and CDR2 EKD. The CDR3 contains 18 residues. The CDR3 DNA reads TGCGCCTGTGACACTGGGGGATACTCATCCTGGGACACCCGACAGATGTTTTTC. It translates to CACDTGGYSSWDTRQMFF.

This clone rates as medium-sized. Other DNA sequences of this sample code for an identical CDR3. J is TRDJ2 and V is TRDV2, with TRDD3 matching over 10 bases. The CDR3 sequence is 16 residues long. Per the germline V gene, CDR1 is GEAIGNYY and CDR2 is EKD. Germline trimming cut 0 bases from V and 2 bases from J; bases unmatched to any gene: 2. CDR3 region: CACDTVGGYLTAQLFF. DNA for the CDR3: TGTGCCTGTGACACCGTTGGGGGATACTTGACAGCACAACTCTTCTTT.

Notes on this clone: A read error may be the cause here, since a much bigger clone is one base away. The chain combines TRDV2 with TRDJ3; 9 nucleotides agree with TRDD3. Because TCRdb records no J gene, it was assigned here through a match of the DNA to germline. This CDR3 comprises 20 residues. The junction had 10 bases not matched to a gene; V was cut back by 0 bases and J by 2 bases. Per germline, CDR1 GEAIGNYY and CDR2 EKD. The CDR3, as DNA: TGTGCCTGTGACACCCTACTGGGGGACCGCAGCACCTGGGACACCCGACAGATGTTTTTC. Encoded protein: CACDTLLGDRSTWDTRQMFF.

By its share, this clone is medium-sized. CDR3 bases: TGTGCTCTTGGGGAACGAGGCCTTCGTTCTGTCCTGGGTAGGGATACTATGCACCACACCGATAAACTCATCTTT. This gives the protein CALGERGLRSVLGRDTMHHTDKLIF. V and J are TRDV1 and TRDJ1, with 7 bases matching TRDD3. CDR1 is TSWWSYY and CDR2 is QGS in the germline V gene. V lost 1 base and J lost 0; bases outside the gene matches: 32. This CDR3 has 25 amino acids.

This clone rates as medium-sized. The chain is built from TRDV2 and TRDJ1, with TRDD3 matching over 8 bases. Germline assignment: CDR1 GEAIGNYY and CDR2 EKD. Unmatched junction bases numbered 16, after V lost 3 bases and J lost 5 bases. The CDR3 is made up of 17 amino acids. The CDR3 nucleotides are TGTGCCTGTGACCCTATACCGACTTCTGGGGGGATAGATAAACTCATCTTT. Encoded protein: CACDPIPTSGGIDKLIF.

This clone appeared a few times. Translating the DNA gives a protein that differs from the TCRdb entry at residue 8; the protein shown here is that DNA translation. The chain couples TRDV2 to TRDJ1, with 11 bases lining up with TRDD3. This CDR3 comprises 15 residues. J was trimmed by 0 bases and V by 5 bases; bases with no gene match: 4. Germline-derived CDR1 and CDR2 are GEAIGNYY and EKD. The CDR3 DNA reads TGTGCCTGTGCTCACTGGGGGATATACACCGATAAACTCATCTTT. This codes for CACAHWGIYTDKLIF.

By share, this clone ranks as medium-sized. The chain links TRDV2 to TRDJ1; 9 bases are a match to TRDD3. The CDR3 has 16 amino acids. CDR1 GEAIGNYY and CDR2 EKD come from the germline V gene. The junction had 11 bases not matched to a gene; V was cut back by 0 bases and J by 7 bases. Here the CDR3 reads CACDTVGDKERAKLIF. CDR3 nucleotides: TGTGCCTGTGACACCGTGGGGGATAAGGAGAGAGCTAAACTCATCTTT.

This clone is medium-sized. The rearrangement uses TRDV1 and TRDJ1; 12 bases map to TRDD3. Germline values: CDR1 TSWWSYY, CDR2 QGS. The junction had 28 bases not matched to a gene; V was cut back by 5 bases and J by 0 bases. This CDR3 contains 24 residues. CDR3 amino acids: CALGTYPSSTPYWGIQDYTDKLIF. CDR3 coding DNA: TGTGCTCTTGGGACCTATCCTTCCTCCACACCGTACTGGGGGATACAAGATTACACCGATAAACTCATCTTT.

The chain combines TRDV2 with TRDJ3; perhaps TRDD3 as D (6 bases). The J gene was missing in TCRdb and was found by matching the end of the DNA to germline. Germline V gene sequence: CDR1 GEAIGNYY, CDR2 EKD. The CDR3 length is 22 residues. Trimming removed 0 bases at V and 4 bases at J, with 27 bases between. The DNA for the CDR3 is TGTGCCTGTGACACCGCTGAGGGAGTGGGGGCTGCCTCGAAATGGGACACCCGACAGATGTTTTTC. Amino acids: CACDTAEGVGAASKWDTRQMFF.

In regard to this clone: Relative to the germline gene, one junction end is altered; a read error may explain this. The rearrangement links TRDV2 to TRDJ3; D possibly corresponds to TRDD3 (5 bases). Assignment of the J gene here rests on matching the DNA to germline, because TCRdb gives none. The V gene's germline CDR1 is GEAIGNYY and CDR2 EKD. This CDR3 region has 18 residues. CDR3 nucleotide sequence: TGTGCCTGTGACACCGGGGGGGCACACTCCTGGGACACCCGAAAGATGTTTTTC. It yields the protein CACDTGGAHSWDTRKMFF.

This clone was counted only a few times. The germline gene is not matched at one end of the junction; a read error may be the cause. This sequence joins TRDV1 and TRDJ1, with a weak D call TRDD3 (5 bases). The germline CDR1 and CDR2 sequences are TSWWSYY and QGS. The CDR3 is made up of 18 amino acids. The CDR3 here is CALEEPGSGESPSDKLIF. Here the CDR3 DNA reads TGTGCTCTTGAGGAACCTGGAAGCGGGGAGTCTCCATCCGATAAACTCATCTTT.

The gene calls are TRDV1 and TRDJ1; D is perhaps TRDD3 (5 bases). In the absence of a J gene in TCRdb, the DNA was matched to germline to assign it here. Germline V gives CDR1 TSWWSYY, CDR2 QGS. This CDR3 is built from 19 residues. V shed 5 bases and J shed 3 bases, with 28 bases lying between them. For the CDR3, the DNA is TGTGCTCTTGGGCCCCAATACATTAGGGCGGGGGTTCGGGCCGATAAACTCATCTTT. Protein product: CALGPQYIRAGVRADKLIF.

On this clone itself: A read error may be the cause here, since a much bigger clone is one base away. The V gene call reads TRDV1; no J gene was called; TRDD3, the table's D call, lacks a check against the DNA. The CDR3 consists of 24 residues. Germline CDR1 is TSWWSYY and CDR2 is QGS. The CDR3 bases are TGTGCTCTTGGGGAATACTGTGGGGAGACTACGGTCCCCGTACGCGTGAGAGGCACCGATAAAATCATCTTT. Translated, it gives CALGEYCGETTVPVRVRGTDKIIF.

Within the sample, this clone is medium-sized. The chain links TRDV1 to TRDJ1; 12 bases agree with TRDD3. There are 18 residues in the CDR3. J lost 8 bases, V lost 4 bases, and 17 bases had no gene match. Germline V gene sequence: CDR1 TSWWSYY, CDR2 QGS. Here the CDR3 reads CALGGPFLLLGDTRKLIF. CDR3 nucleotide sequence: TGTGCTCTTGGGGGGCCATTCCTACTGCTGGGGGATACGAGGAAACTCATCTTT.

Of note for this clone: Other DNA sequences in this sample translate to the same CDR3. This chain uses TRDV2 with TRDJ3; possible D gene TRDD3, 5 bases. CDR1 is GEAIGNYY and CDR2 is EKD in the germline V gene. The CDR3 covers 18 residues. V was trimmed by 4 bases and J by 0 bases, leaving 15 bases between them. The CDR3 region has the DNA TGTGCCTGTGATACCGTTGGGGACGACTCCTGGGACACCCGACAGATGTTTTTC. Translating gives CACDTVGDDSWDTRQMFF.

Concerning this clone: This could be a read error, since a much larger clone is one nucleotide away. The rearrangement joins TRDV2 to TRDJ3, with a tentative D call TRDD3 (5 bases). Germline lookup yields CDR1 GEAIGNYY and CDR2 EKD. The CDR3 is 17 amino acids. V was trimmed by 0 bases and J by 3 bases, leaving 11 bases between them. CDR3 amino acids: CACDTARGDWDTRQMFF. Here the CDR3 DNA reads TGTGCCTGTGACACCGCCAGGGGAGACTGGGACACCCGACAGATGTTTTTC.

In this sample, this clone turned up a few times. The same CDR3 is also encoded by other DNA sequences in this sample. This chain uses TRDV2 with TRDJ3, with 7 positions matching TRDD3. CDR1 GEAIGNYY and CDR2 EKD come from the germline V gene. V trimming: 0 bases; J trimming: 0 bases; junction bases outside the gene matches: 4. The length of the CDR3 is 18 residues. The CDR3 spells CACDTAGGSSWDTRQMFF. The CDR3 DNA is TGTGCCTGTGACACCGCTGGGGGGAGCTCCTGGGACACCCGACAGATGTTTTTC.

With respect to this clone: One base away lies a much larger clone, so this may be a sequencing read error. The V gene is TRDV1, the J gene TRDJ1, with a tentative D call TRDD2 (7 bases). The J gene, left out of TCRdb, was set here by checking the DNA against germline. Trimming stripped 3 bases from V and 0 bases from J, with 32 bases between. CDR3 length: 22 residues. Germline values: CDR1 TSWWSYY, CDR2 QGS. CDR3 bases: TGTGCTCTTGGGGACAGTTTCCTACTGGGAATGGGGCCCCAGGGGTACACCGATAAACTCATCTTT. This translates into CALGDSFLLGMGPQGYTDKLIF.

This clone was seen a handful of times. This rearrangement joins TRDV1 to TRDJ1; 13 positions agree with TRDD3. V gave up 2 bases and J gave up 2 bases; unmatched junction bases: 20. Germline V gives CDR1 TSWWSYY, CDR2 QGS. CDR3 length equals 22 residues. The CDR3 DNA follows: TGTGCTCTTGGGGAATCGTTATATCCCTGTACTGGGGGATACGTCGATACCGATAAACTCATCTTT. The encoded protein is CALGESLYPCTGGYVDTDKLIF.

There are a few counts of this clone. CDR3 region: CACDTWSEGTLSSWDTRQMFF. The CDR3 region has the DNA TGTGCCTGTGACACATGGTCCGAGGGGACCCTTAGCTCCTGGGACACCCGACAGATGTTTTTC. The chain is built from TRDV2 and TRDJ3; weak D call: TRDD3 (5 bases). The V gene's germline CDR1 is GEAIGNYY and CDR2 EKD. The length of the CDR3 is 21 residues. Trimming cost V 1 base and J 0 bases, with 21 bases left between them.

By sample share, this clone is large. Other DNA sequences within the sample encode an identical CDR3. J is TRDJ2 and V is TRDV2; D call uncertain. The CDR3 contains 15 residues. Germline V CDR1 and CDR2: GEAIGNYY, EKD. Trimming removed 0 bases from V and 3 bases from J, with 10 bases in between. DNA of the CDR3: TGTGCCTGTGACACCCTCGGAGGGCTGACAGCACAACTCTTCTTT. Protein sequence: CACDTLGGLTAQLFF.

By its share, this clone is medium-sized. The identical CDR3 is also encoded by other nucleotide sequences in the sample. The chain employs TRDV1 and TRDJ1; D may be TRDD3 (7 bases). Trimming stripped 4 bases from V and 3 bases from J, with 21 bases between. The CDR3 is 17 residues long. Germline CDR1 TSWWSYY, CDR2 QGS. The CDR3 coding sequence is TGTGCTCTTGGGGGCCTTCCCTCTGACGGGGGATCCGATAAACTCATCTTT. Its protein product is CALGGLPSDGGSDKLIF.